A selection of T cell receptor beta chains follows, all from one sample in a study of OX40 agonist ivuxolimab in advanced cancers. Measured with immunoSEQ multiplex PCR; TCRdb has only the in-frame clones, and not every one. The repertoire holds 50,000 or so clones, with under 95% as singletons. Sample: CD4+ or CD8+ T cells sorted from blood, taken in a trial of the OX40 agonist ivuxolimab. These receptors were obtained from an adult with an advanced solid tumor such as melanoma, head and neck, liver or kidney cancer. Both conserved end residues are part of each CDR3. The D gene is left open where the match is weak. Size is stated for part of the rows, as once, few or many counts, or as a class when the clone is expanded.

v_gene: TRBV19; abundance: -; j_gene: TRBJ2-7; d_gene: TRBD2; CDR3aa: CASSPLAGGSYEQYF; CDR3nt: TGTGCCAGTAGCCCCCTAGCGGGGGGGAGCTACGAGCAGTACTTC
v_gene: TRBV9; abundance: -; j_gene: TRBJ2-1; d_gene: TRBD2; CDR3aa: CASSAGTSGGPDNEQFF; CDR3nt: TGTGCCAGCAGCGCCGGGACTAGCGGGGGCCCAGACAATGAGCAGTTCTTC
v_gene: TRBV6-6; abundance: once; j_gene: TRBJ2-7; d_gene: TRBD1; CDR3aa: CASSYTSIGQVEQYF; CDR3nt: TGTGCCAGCAGTTACACTTCAATCGGACAGGTCGAGCAGTACTTC
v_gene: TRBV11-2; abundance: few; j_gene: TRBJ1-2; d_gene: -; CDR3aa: CASSLGAGSRRDF; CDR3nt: TGTGCCAGCAGCTTAGGAGCGGGGTCACGGAGGGACTTC
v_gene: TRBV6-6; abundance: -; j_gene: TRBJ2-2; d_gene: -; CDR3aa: CASRSGTGELFF; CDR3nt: TGTGCCAGCAGATCAGGGACCGGGGAGCTGTTTTTT
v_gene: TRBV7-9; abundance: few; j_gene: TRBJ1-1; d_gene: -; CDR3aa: CASSRDTIEAFF; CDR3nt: TGTGCCAGCAGCAGAGACACCATAGAAGCTTTCTTT
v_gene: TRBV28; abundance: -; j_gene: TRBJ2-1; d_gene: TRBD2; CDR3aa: CASSLRGLAGWYNEQFF; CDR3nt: TGTGCCAGCAGTTTAAGGGGGCTAGCGGGATGGTACAATGAGCAGTTCTTC
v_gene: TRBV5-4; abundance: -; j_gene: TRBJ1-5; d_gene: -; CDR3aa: CASSQVSPEGNQPQHF; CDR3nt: TGTGCCAGCAGCCAAGTAAGTCCGGAGGGGAATCAGCCCCAGCATTTT
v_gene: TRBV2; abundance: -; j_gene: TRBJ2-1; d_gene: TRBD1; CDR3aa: CASRDPIGTGGGYNEQFF; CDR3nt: TGTGCCAGCAGGGACCCTATAGGGACAGGAGGGGGGTACAATGAGCAGTTCTTC
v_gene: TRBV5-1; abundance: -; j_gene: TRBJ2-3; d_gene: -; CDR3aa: CASSLEADTQYF; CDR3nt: TGCGCCAGCAGCTTGGAGGCAGATACGCAGTATTTT
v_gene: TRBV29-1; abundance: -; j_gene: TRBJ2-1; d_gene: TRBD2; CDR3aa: CSVEDLLAGGKSYNEQFF; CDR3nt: TGCAGCGTTGAAGATCTACTAGCGGGGGGCAAATCCTACAATGAGCAGTTCTTC
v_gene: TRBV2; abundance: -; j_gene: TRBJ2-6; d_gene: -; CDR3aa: CATLGMTVSGANVLTF; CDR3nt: TGTGCCACCCTAGGGATGACAGTCTCTGGGGCCAACGTCCTGACTTTC
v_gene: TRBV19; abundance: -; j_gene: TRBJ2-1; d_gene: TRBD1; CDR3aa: CASSTTGGSSYNEQFF; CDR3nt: TGTGCCAGTAGTACTACAGGGGGGAGCTCCTACAATGAGCAGTTCTTC
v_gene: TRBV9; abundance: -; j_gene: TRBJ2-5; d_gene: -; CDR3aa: CASGQGGVQETQYF; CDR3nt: TGTGCCAGCGGCCAGGGGGGGGTACAAGAGACCCAGTACTTC
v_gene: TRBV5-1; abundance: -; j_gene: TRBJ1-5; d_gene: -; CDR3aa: CASSLGQNQPQHF; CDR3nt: TGCGCCAGCAGCTTGGGCCAGAATCAGCCCCAGCATTTT
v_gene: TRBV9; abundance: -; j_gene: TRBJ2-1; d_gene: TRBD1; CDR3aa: CASSVGTGGNSYNEQFF; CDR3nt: TGTGCCAGCAGCGTAGGAACAGGGGGGAACTCCTACAATGAGCAGTTCTTC
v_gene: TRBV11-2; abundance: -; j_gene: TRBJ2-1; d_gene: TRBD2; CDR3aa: CASSLDFWSAGDTNEQFF; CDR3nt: TGTGCCAGCAGCTTAGATTTTTGGTCAGCGGGAGATACGAATGAGCAGTTCTTC
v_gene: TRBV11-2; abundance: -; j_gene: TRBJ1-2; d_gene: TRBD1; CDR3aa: CASSSPMSGTGDLDGYTF; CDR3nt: TGTGCCAGCAGCTCGCCGATGTCCGGGACAGGGGACTTAGATGGCTACACCTTC
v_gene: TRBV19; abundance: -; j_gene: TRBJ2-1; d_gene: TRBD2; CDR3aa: CASKPGTSGVGSYNEQFF; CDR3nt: TGTGCCAGTAAACCCGGGACTAGCGGGGTGGGCTCCTACAATGAGCAGTTCTTC
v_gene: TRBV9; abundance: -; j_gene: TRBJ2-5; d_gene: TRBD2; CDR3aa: CASSVGSGRGETQYF; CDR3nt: TGTGCCAGCAGCGTTGGTAGCGGGAGAGGTGAGACCCAGTACTTC
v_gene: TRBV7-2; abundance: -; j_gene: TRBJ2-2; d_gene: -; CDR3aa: CASSQGSPGELFF; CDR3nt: TGTGCCAGCAGCCAGGGGAGTCCCGGGGAGCTGTTTTTT
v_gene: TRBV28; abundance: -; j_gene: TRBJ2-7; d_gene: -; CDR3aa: CASSLNSPYEQYF; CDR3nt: TGTGCCAGCAGTTTAAATTCGCCCTACGAGCAGTACTTC
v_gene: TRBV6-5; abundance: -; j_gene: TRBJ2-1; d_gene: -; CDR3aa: CASSYREGNEQFF; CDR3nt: TGTGCCAGCAGTTACCGTGAGGGCAATGAGCAGTTCTTC
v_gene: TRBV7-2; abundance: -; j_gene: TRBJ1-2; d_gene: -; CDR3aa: CASSLAGRDYGYTF; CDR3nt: TGTGCCAGCAGCTTAGCGGGCAGGGACTATGGCTACACCTTC
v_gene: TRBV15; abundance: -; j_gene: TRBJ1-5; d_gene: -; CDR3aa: CATSGGQTSNQPQHF; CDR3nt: TGTGCCACCAGCGGAGGACAGACTAGCAATCAGCCCCAGCATTTT
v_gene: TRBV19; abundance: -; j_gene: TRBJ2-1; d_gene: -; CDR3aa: CASSPVEGVWNEQFF; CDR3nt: TGTGCCAGTAGCCCCGTTGAGGGGGTTTGGAATGAGCAGTTCTTC
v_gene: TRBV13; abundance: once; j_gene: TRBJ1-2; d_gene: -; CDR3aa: CASSLAGASQKIYGYTF; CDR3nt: TGTGCCAGCAGCTTAGCCGGGGCGTCTCAAAAGATTTATGGCTACACCTTC
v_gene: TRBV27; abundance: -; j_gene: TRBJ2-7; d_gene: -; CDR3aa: CASSGQGLSEQYF; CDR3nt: TGTGCCAGCAGTGGGCAGGGACTCTCCGAGCAGTACTTC
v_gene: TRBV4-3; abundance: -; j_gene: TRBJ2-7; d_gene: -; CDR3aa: CASSTYGGTYEQYF; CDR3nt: TGCGCCAGCAGCACATACGGGGGAACCTACGAGCAGTACTTC
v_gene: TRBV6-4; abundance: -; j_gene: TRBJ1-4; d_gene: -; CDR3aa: CASSEFGGSVREKLFF; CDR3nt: TGTGCCAGCAGTGAGTTTGGCGGCAGCGTTAGGGAAAAACTGTTTTTT
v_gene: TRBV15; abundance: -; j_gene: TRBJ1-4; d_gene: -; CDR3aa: CATSTPANEKLFF; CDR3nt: TGTGCCACCAGCACTCCAGCTAATGAAAAACTGTTTTTT
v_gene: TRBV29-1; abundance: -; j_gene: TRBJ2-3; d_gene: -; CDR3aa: CSVEDFDKTGGTDTQYF; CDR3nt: TGCAGCGTTGAAGATTTCGATAAGACAGGAGGCACAGATACGCAGTATTTT
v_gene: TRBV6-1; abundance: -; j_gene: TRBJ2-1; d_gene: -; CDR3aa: CASSESGVAYNEQFF; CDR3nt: TGTGCCAGCAGTGAAAGCGGAGTTGCCTACAATGAGCAGTTCTTC
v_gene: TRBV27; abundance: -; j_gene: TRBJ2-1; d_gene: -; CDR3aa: CASSLGSSYNEQFF; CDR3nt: TGTGCCAGCAGTTTGGGGAGCTCCTACAATGAGCAGTTCTTC
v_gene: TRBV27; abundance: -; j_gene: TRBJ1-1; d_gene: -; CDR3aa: CASRERGAGTEAFF; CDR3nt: TGTGCCAGCAGGGAACGGGGGGCTGGCACTGAAGCTTTCTTT
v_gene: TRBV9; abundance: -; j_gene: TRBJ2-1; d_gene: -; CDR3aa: CASSASSEQFF; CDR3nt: TGTGCCAGCAGCGCCTCCAGTGAGCAGTTCTTC
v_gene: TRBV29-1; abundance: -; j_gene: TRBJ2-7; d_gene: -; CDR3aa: CSVGVSPSYEQYF; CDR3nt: TGCAGCGTTGGTGTCAGCCCCTCCTACGAGCAGTACTTC
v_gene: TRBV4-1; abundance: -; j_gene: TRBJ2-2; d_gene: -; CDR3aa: CASSQEGNKLLTGELFF; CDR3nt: TGCGCCAGCAGCCAAGAAGGGAACAAACTACTCACCGGGGAGCTGTTTTTT
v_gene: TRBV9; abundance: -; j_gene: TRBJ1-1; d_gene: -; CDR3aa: CASSAEGVTEAFF; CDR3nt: TGTGCCAGCAGCGCCGAGGGGGTCACTGAAGCTTTCTTT
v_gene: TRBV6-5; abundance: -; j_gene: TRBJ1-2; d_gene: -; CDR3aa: CASSYQPRGADGYTF; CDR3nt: TGTGCCAGCAGTTACCAACCTCGGGGGGCGGATGGCTACACCTTC
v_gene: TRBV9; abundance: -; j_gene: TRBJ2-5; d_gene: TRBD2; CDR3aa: CASSVEGSGMRETQYF; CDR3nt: TGTGCCAGCAGCGTAGAAGGTAGCGGGATGAGAGAGACCCAGTACTTC
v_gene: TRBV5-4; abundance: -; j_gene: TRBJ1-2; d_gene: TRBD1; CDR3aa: CASSFEGGGGGYTF; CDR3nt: TGTGCCAGCAGCTTTGAAGGGGGCGGCGGCGGCTACACCTTC
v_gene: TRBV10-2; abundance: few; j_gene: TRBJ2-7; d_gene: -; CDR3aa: CASSVRAGYEQYF; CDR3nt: TGCGCCAGCAGTGTTCGGGCAGGCTACGAGCAGTACTTC
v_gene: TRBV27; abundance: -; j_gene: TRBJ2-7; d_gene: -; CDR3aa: CASSLVAGLYEQYF; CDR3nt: TGTGCCAGCAGTTTAGTGGCAGGGCTCTACGAGCAGTACTTC
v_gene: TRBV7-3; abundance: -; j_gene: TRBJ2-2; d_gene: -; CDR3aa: CASSFGTGELFF; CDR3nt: TGTGCCAGCAGCTTCGGCACCGGGGAGCTGTTTTTT
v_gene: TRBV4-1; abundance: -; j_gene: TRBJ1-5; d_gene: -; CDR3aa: CASSQANSNQPQHF; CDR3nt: TGCGCCAGCAGCCAAGCCAACAGCAATCAGCCCCAGCATTTT
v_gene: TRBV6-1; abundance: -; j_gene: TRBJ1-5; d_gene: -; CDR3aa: CASSEAVFQPQHF; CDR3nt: TGTGCCAGCAGTGAAGCGGTATTTCAGCCCCAGCATTTT
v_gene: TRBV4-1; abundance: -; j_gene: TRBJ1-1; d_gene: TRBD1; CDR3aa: CASSQVSGQVGAFF; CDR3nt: TGCGCCAGCAGCCAAGTATCGGGACAGGTTGGAGCTTTCTTT